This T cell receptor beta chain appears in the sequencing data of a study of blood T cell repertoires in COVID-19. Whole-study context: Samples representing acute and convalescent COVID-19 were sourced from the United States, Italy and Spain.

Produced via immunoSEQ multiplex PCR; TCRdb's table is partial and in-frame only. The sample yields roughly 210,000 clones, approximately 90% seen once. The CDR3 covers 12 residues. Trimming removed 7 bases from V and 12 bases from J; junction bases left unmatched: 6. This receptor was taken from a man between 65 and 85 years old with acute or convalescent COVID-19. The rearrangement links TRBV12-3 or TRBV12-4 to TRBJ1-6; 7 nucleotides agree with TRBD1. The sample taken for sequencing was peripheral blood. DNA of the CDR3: TGTGCCAGCAAGACAGGGAACTTACCCCTCCACTTT. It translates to CASKTGNLPLHF.